The rows below give T cell receptor beta chains drawn from one sample of a study of CD4+ T cells in melanoma. The method was immunoSEQ multiplex PCR; TCRdb's version includes in-frame clones alone and lacks a portion of them. Found here are about 50,000 clones, 80% to 90% of them singletons; the top ten hold 12%. Sequencing input: peripheral blood. The source is a human donor with melanoma. The CDR3 runs from the conserved cysteine through the conserved F or W. The order of the fields is clone size, D gene, V gene, J gene, CDR3 protein, CDR3 DNA. A D gene is named only where the DNA matches it firmly. Expanded clones are given a class, and other clones once, few, many or no size at all.

clone_size: NA; d_call: NA; v_call: TRBV28; j_call: TRBJ1-6; cdr3_aa: CASRGHNNSPLHF; cdr3_nt: TGTGCCAGCAGGGGACACAATAATTCACCCCTCCACTTT
clone_size: NA; d_call: TRBD1; v_call: TRBV5-1; j_call: TRBJ2-3; cdr3_aa: CASSLTPPGQGADTQYF; cdr3_nt: TGCGCCAGCAGCTTGACCCCTCCGGGACAGGGGGCGGATACGCAGTATTTT
clone_size: NA; d_call: NA; v_call: TRBV28; j_call: TRBJ2-1; cdr3_aa: CASSLQGSYNEQFF; cdr3_nt: TGTGCCAGCAGTTTGCAGGGATCCTACAATGAGCAGTTCTTC
clone_size: NA; d_call: NA; v_call: TRBV13; j_call: TRBJ1-2; cdr3_aa: CASSLFGDGYTF; cdr3_nt: TGTGCCAGCAGCTTATTTGGGGATGGCTACACCTTC
clone_size: NA; d_call: NA; v_call: TRBV7-6; j_call: TRBJ2-1; cdr3_aa: CASSLDGPEDFYNEQFF; cdr3_nt: TGTGCCAGCAGCTTAGATGGCCCAGAGGACTTCTACAATGAGCAGTTCTTC
clone_size: NA; d_call: NA; v_call: TRBV5-1; j_call: TRBJ1-1; cdr3_aa: CASSLGQSNTEAFF; cdr3_nt: TGCGCCAGCAGCTTGGGGCAGAGTAACACTGAAGCTTTCTTT
clone_size: NA; d_call: NA; v_call: TRBV27; j_call: TRBJ2-1; cdr3_aa: CASSLERSSYNEQFF; cdr3_nt: TGTGCCAGCAGTTTGGAAAGGAGCTCCTACAATGAGCAGTTCTTC
clone_size: NA; d_call: NA; v_call: TRBV28; j_call: TRBJ2-2; cdr3_aa: CASSLIDRTNTGELFF; cdr3_nt: TGTGCCAGCAGTTTAATCGACAGGACGAACACCGGGGAGCTGTTTTTT
clone_size: NA; d_call: TRBD1; v_call: TRBV5-4; j_call: TRBJ2-7; cdr3_aa: CASSSATGHYEQYF; cdr3_nt: TGTGCCAGCAGCTCGGCGACAGGGCACTACGAGCAGTACTTC
clone_size: NA; d_call: NA; v_call: TRBV11-2; j_call: TRBJ1-2; cdr3_aa: CASSLAGHYTF; cdr3_nt: TGTGCCAGCAGCTTAGCGGGACACTACACCTTC
clone_size: NA; d_call: NA; v_call: TRBV27; j_call: TRBJ2-5; cdr3_aa: CASSFKGGETQYF; cdr3_nt: TGTGCCAGCAGTTTCAAGGGAGGAGAGACCCAGTACTTC
clone_size: NA; d_call: TRBD1; v_call: TRBV6-5; j_call: TRBJ1-6; cdr3_aa: CASSWDRATQSLHF; cdr3_nt: TGTGCCAGCAGTTGGGACAGGGCAACTCAGTCCCTCCACTTT
clone_size: NA; d_call: NA; v_call: TRBV6-1; j_call: TRBJ1-2; cdr3_aa: CASSEVSGFSYGYTF; cdr3_nt: TGTGCCAGCAGTGAAGTAAGTGGATTCTCCTATGGCTACACCTTC
clone_size: NA; d_call: NA; v_call: TRBV10-3; j_call: TRBJ2-7; cdr3_aa: CAISPGTLSYEQYF; cdr3_nt: TGTGCCATCAGCCCCGGGACACTTTCCTACGAGCAGTACTTC
clone_size: NA; d_call: TRBD1; v_call: TRBV11-1; j_call: TRBJ2-7; cdr3_aa: CASSRQGIPSYEQYF; cdr3_nt: TGTGCCAGCAGCCGACAGGGAATTCCCTCCTACGAGCAGTACTTC
clone_size: NA; d_call: NA; v_call: TRBV25-1; j_call: TRBJ2-2; cdr3_aa: CASSISTGELFF; cdr3_nt: TGTGCCAGCAGTATCAGCACCGGGGAGCTGTTTTTT
clone_size: few; d_call: NA; v_call: TRBV11-1; j_call: TRBJ2-7; cdr3_aa: CASSYEHGSYEQYF; cdr3_nt: TGTGCCAGCAGCTACGAGCACGGATCCTACGAGCAGTACTTC
clone_size: NA; d_call: NA; v_call: TRBV27; j_call: TRBJ1-5; cdr3_aa: CASSLRGSGNQPQHF; cdr3_nt: TGTGCCAGCAGTCTAAGAGGTTCCGGCAATCAGCCCCAGCATTTT
clone_size: NA; d_call: TRBD1; v_call: TRBV28; j_call: TRBJ1-2; cdr3_aa: CASSSGGARAGYTF; cdr3_nt: TGTGCCAGCAGTTCAGGGGGCGCGCGTGCTGGCTACACCTTC
clone_size: few; d_call: TRBD1; v_call: TRBV28; j_call: TRBJ2-6; cdr3_aa: CASSLMTGAFSGANVLTF; cdr3_nt: TGTGCCAGCAGTTTGATGACAGGGGCGTTCTCTGGGGCCAACGTCCTGACTTTC
clone_size: NA; d_call: TRBD1; v_call: TRBV7-2; j_call: TRBJ2-5; cdr3_aa: CASSLDRGGRETQYF; cdr3_nt: TGTGCCAGCAGCTTAGACAGGGGCGGACGGGAGACCCAGTACTTC
clone_size: NA; d_call: TRBD1; v_call: TRBV28; j_call: TRBJ2-5; cdr3_aa: CASRTGQGQETQYF; cdr3_nt: TGTGCCAGCAGAACGGGACAGGGTCAAGAGACCCAGTACTTC
clone_size: NA; d_call: TRBD1; v_call: TRBV5-1; j_call: TRBJ2-2; cdr3_aa: CASSLGQGLPSGELFF; cdr3_nt: TGCGCCAGCAGCTTGGGACAGGGTCTGCCCTCCGGGGAGCTGTTTTTT
clone_size: NA; d_call: NA; v_call: TRBV9; j_call: TRBJ2-3; cdr3_aa: CASSVGTGSLTDTQYF; cdr3_nt: TGTGCCAGCAGCGTAGGTACAGGGAGCTTGACAGATACGCAGTATTTT
clone_size: NA; d_call: TRBD1; v_call: TRBV5-1; j_call: TRBJ2-7; cdr3_aa: CASSLEGQGFEQYF; cdr3_nt: TGCGCCAGCAGCTTGGAGGGACAGGGGTTCGAGCAGTACTTC
clone_size: NA; d_call: NA; v_call: TRBV27; j_call: TRBJ1-5; cdr3_aa: CASSLMRDDFYSNQPQHF; cdr3_nt: TGTGCCAGCAGTTTAATGAGGGACGATTTTTATAGCAATCAGCCCCAGCATTTT
clone_size: NA; d_call: NA; v_call: TRBV7-6; j_call: TRBJ2-3; cdr3_aa: CASSLAAGVDTQYF; cdr3_nt: TGTGCCAGCAGCTTAGCGGCAGGGGTGGATACGCAGTATTTT
clone_size: NA; d_call: TRBD1; v_call: TRBV6-6; j_call: TRBJ1-3; cdr3_aa: CASTHRGRDGNTIYF; cdr3_nt: TGTGCCAGCACCCACAGGGGGCGTGATGGAAACACCATATATTTT
clone_size: NA; d_call: NA; v_call: TRBV11-2; j_call: TRBJ1-2; cdr3_aa: CASSHGRDLGGYTF; cdr3_nt: TGTGCCAGCAGCCACGGACGGGATTTAGGGGGCTACACCTTC
clone_size: NA; d_call: NA; v_call: TRBV29-1; j_call: TRBJ1-5; cdr3_aa: CSVEGGPNQPQHF; cdr3_nt: TGCAGCGTTGAAGGGGGCCCCAATCAGCCCCAGCATTTT
clone_size: few; d_call: NA; v_call: TRBV2; j_call: TRBJ1-2; cdr3_aa: CASSSDRKYGYTF; cdr3_nt: TGTGCCAGCAGCTCTGACAGGAAATATGGCTACACCTTC
clone_size: NA; d_call: NA; v_call: TRBV6-5; j_call: TRBJ2-7; cdr3_aa: CATAQGTEQYF; cdr3_nt: TGTGCCACCGCACAGGGTACCGAGCAGTACTTC
clone_size: NA; d_call: TRBD2; v_call: TRBV28; j_call: TRBJ2-3; cdr3_aa: CASSFGVSGGGDTQYF; cdr3_nt: TGTGCCAGCAGTTTTGGCGTTAGCGGGGGGGGAGATACGCAGTATTTT
clone_size: NA; d_call: NA; v_call: TRBV4-1; j_call: TRBJ1-1; cdr3_aa: CASSLKALNTEAFF; cdr3_nt: TGCGCCAGCAGCCTAAAGGCACTGAACACTGAAGCTTTCTTT
clone_size: NA; d_call: TRBD1; v_call: TRBV10-3; j_call: TRBJ1-1; cdr3_aa: CAIRDNRGGSSEAFF; cdr3_nt: TGTGCCATCAGAGACAACAGGGGAGGAAGCTCTGAAGCTTTCTTT
clone_size: once; d_call: TRBD1; v_call: TRBV7-2; j_call: TRBJ1-3; cdr3_aa: CASRDRVSGSGNTIYF; cdr3_nt: TGTGCCAGCAGGGACAGGGTGTCGGGCTCTGGAAACACCATATATTTT
clone_size: NA; d_call: TRBD1; v_call: TRBV18; j_call: TRBJ1-1; cdr3_aa: CASSPQAGTGNTEAFF; cdr3_nt: TGTGCCAGCTCACCACAGGCCGGGACAGGAAATACTGAAGCTTTCTTT
clone_size: NA; d_call: NA; v_call: TRBV28; j_call: TRBJ1-5; cdr3_aa: CASSLTADYSNQPQHF; cdr3_nt: TGTGCCAGCAGTTTAACGGCAGATTATAGCAATCAGCCCCAGCATTTT
clone_size: NA; d_call: NA; v_call: TRBV28; j_call: TRBJ1-2; cdr3_aa: CASRRTPSGYTF; cdr3_nt: TGTGCCAGCAGGCGAACTCCCAGTGGCTACACCTTC
clone_size: NA; d_call: TRBD2; v_call: TRBV7-9; j_call: TRBJ2-1; cdr3_aa: CASSLGAGGINEQFF; cdr3_nt: TGTGCCAGCAGCTTAGGAGCGGGGGGCATCAATGAGCAGTTCTTC
clone_size: NA; d_call: TRBD2; v_call: TRBV19; j_call: TRBJ2-1; cdr3_aa: CASSPPSGGYNEQFF; cdr3_nt: TGTGCCAGTAGCCCCCCTAGCGGGGGATACAATGAGCAGTTCTTC
clone_size: NA; d_call: NA; v_call: TRBV7-2; j_call: TRBJ2-1; cdr3_aa: CASSRGVYNEQFF; cdr3_nt: TGTGCCAGCAGCCGAGGGGTCTACAATGAGCAGTTCTTC
clone_size: NA; d_call: TRBD2; v_call: TRBV5-1; j_call: TRBJ2-7; cdr3_aa: CASSLGLAGDYEQYF; cdr3_nt: TGCGCCAGCAGCTTGGGACTAGCGGGGGACTACGAGCAGTACTTC
clone_size: NA; d_call: NA; v_call: TRBV14; j_call: TRBJ1-4; cdr3_aa: CASSQFSWVTNEKLFF; cdr3_nt: TGTGCCAGCAGCCAATTTAGCTGGGTCACTAATGAAAAACTGTTTTTT
clone_size: NA; d_call: NA; v_call: TRBV7-9; j_call: TRBJ2-1; cdr3_aa: CASSLMAGRNEQFF; cdr3_nt: TGTGCCAGCAGCTTAATGGCAGGGCGGAATGAGCAGTTCTTC
clone_size: NA; d_call: NA; v_call: TRBV11-2; j_call: TRBJ1-4; cdr3_aa: CASTTSGATNEKLFF; cdr3_nt: TGTGCCAGCACCACTTCAGGCGCAACTAATGAAAAACTGTTTTTT
clone_size: NA; d_call: TRBD1; v_call: TRBV15; j_call: TRBJ2-3; cdr3_aa: CATREMDRETDTQYF; cdr3_nt: TGTGCCACCAGAGAGATGGACAGGGAAACAGATACGCAGTATTTT
clone_size: NA; d_call: NA; v_call: TRBV11-3; j_call: TRBJ2-7; cdr3_aa: CASSSSGATDEQYF; cdr3_nt: TGTGCCAGCAGCTCCTCGGGGGCTACGGACGAGCAGTACTTC
clone_size: NA; d_call: TRBD1; v_call: TRBV4-3; j_call: TRBJ1-3; cdr3_aa: CASSQDRDSSGNTIYF; cdr3_nt: TGCGCCAGCAGCCAAGATAGGGACAGCTCTGGAAACACCATATATTTT
clone_size: NA; d_call: TRBD1; v_call: TRBV6-1; j_call: TRBJ1-2; cdr3_aa: CASSPDRGSNYGYTF; cdr3_nt: TGTGCCAGCAGTCCGGACAGGGGGTCTAACTATGGCTACACCTTC
clone_size: NA; d_call: NA; v_call: TRBV28; j_call: TRBJ2-7; cdr3_aa: CASSLAGATYEQYF; cdr3_nt: TGTGCCAGCAGTTTAGCCGGGGCCACCTACGAGCAGTACTTC
clone_size: NA; d_call: NA; v_call: TRBV30; j_call: TRBJ2-3; cdr3_aa: CAWTRGPPDTQYF; cdr3_nt: TGTGCCTGGACACGGGGTCCCCCAGATACGCAGTATTTT